This T cell receptor beta chain was identified during a study of T cells in localized non-small cell lung cancer. Sequencing used immunoSEQ multiplex PCR; TCRdb keeps in-frame clones, though not all of them. The sample lists approximately 28,000 clones; 92% were seen once. On this clone itself: What it binds is unknown.

Study-wide findings and caveats: Analysis by sequencing included only one tumor region, so heterogeneity remains possible.

Germline values: CDR1 SGHVS, CDR2 FQNEAQ. This CDR3 spans 17 amino acids. Losses at the gene ends were 3 bases for V and 3 bases for J; bases not matched to a gene: 11. The chain couples TRBV7-8 to TRBJ2-1; TRBD2 agrees at 7 bases. The sequencing used peripheral blood mononuclear cells, collected before any cancer treatment. This receptor was taken from a woman aged 40 to 75 with stage III lung adenocarcinoma. The CDR3 bases are TGTGCCAGCAGCTTGGGCTGGGGGGGAGTGTTCTACAATGAGCAGTTCTTC. Its translation is CASSLGWGGVFYNEQFF.